Below, one TCR beta chain is given with its context. Its matching antigen is unknown. The CDR3 sequence is 16 residues long. V was shortened by 4 bases and J by 5 bases, with 20 bases between the two germline ends. CDR1 and CDR2 (germline): SGHAT, FQNNGV. This sample is drawn from a study of shared clonotypes between healthy human individuals. The study, taken as a whole, reports: Sorted-subset sequencing was shown by rarefaction to be incomplete despite large depth. Only a few donors were included, so the genetic and exposure-history diversity represented was limited.

Produced via immunoSEQ multiplex PCR; TCRdb's table is partial and in-frame only. This sample has approximately 1,000,000 clones; roughly 77% occur once, and the top ten carry 0.89%. This clonotype was obtained from a man younger than 30 in good health. Some clones in this sample may be carry-over from other donors' samples. The sequenced sample consisted of memory CD4+ T cells from PBMCs. The subset here: CD45RA-negative fraction. This chain connects TRBV11-2 to TRBJ2-5, with D perhaps being TRBD1 or TRBD2 (5 bases each). CDR3: CASSSSRGVRVETQYF. In nucleotides, the CDR3 is TGTGCCAGCAGCTCCTCGAGGGGCGTGAGAGTGGAGACCCAGTACTTC. Filled out from reference TRBV11-2 and TRBJ2-5, the complete variable domain reads EAGVAQSPRYKIIEKRQSVAFWCNPISGHATLYWYQQILGQGPKLLIQFQNNGVVDDSQLPKDRFSAERLKGVDSTLKIQPAKLEDSAVYLCASSSSRGVRVETQYFGPGTRLLVL.